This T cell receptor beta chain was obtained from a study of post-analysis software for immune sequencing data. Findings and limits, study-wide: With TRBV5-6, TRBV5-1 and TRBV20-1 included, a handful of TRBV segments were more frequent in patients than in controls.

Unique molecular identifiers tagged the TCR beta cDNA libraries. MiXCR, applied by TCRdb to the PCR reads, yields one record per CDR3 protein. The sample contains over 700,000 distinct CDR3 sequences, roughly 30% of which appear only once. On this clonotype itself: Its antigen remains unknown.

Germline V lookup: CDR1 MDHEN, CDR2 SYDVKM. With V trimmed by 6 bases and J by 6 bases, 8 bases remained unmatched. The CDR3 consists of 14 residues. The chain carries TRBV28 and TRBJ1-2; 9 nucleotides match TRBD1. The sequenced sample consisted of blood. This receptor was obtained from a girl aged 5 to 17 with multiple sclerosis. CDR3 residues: CASSLGRQGDGYTF. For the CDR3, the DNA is TGTGCCAGCAGCCTGGGTCGACAGGGGGATGGCTACACCTTC.